The present T cell receptor beta chain was sequenced within a study of cytomegalovirus exposure and HLA in healthy donors. This CDR3 has 14 amino acids. The V end was cut by 5 bases, the J end by 3 bases, with 11 bases between. Per the germline V gene, CDR1 is MNHEY and CDR2 is SVGAGI. The assay was immunoSEQ multiplex PCR, and TCRdb's table has in-frame clones only and misses some. The sample holds some 140,000 clones, 75% to 90% seen once. General study results and limits: High sensitivity and specificity were reportedly achieved when the classifier diagnosed cytomegalovirus status. There were under 200 TCR beta chains listed as cytomegalovirus-associated. Among TCR sequences, most were rare, though some public TCRs appeared in many donors. The CMV antigen specificity of three CMV-associated chains was confirmed through in vitro analysis.

Note on this clone: The antigen is not known.

The J gene is TRBJ1-5, the V gene TRBV6-5; a weak D match, TRBD1 (5 bases). This sequence was found in a young man in good health and CMV-seropositive. The specimen was PBMCs. The chain's CDR3 is CASSPPGANQPQHF. CDR3 DNA sequence: TGTGCCAGCAGTCCGCCTGGGGCCAATCAGCCCCAGCATTTT.